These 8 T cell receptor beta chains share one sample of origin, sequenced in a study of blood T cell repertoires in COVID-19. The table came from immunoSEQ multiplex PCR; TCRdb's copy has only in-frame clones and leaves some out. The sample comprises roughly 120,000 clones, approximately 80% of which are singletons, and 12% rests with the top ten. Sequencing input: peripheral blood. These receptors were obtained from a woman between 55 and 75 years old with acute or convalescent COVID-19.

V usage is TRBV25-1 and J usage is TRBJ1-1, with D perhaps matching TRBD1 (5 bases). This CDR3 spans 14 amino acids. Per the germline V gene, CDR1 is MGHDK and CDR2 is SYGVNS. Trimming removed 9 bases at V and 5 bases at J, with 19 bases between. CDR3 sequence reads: CASQGLRKQTEAFF. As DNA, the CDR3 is TGTGCCAGTCAGGGACTCCGCAAGCAGACTGAAGCTTTCTTT.

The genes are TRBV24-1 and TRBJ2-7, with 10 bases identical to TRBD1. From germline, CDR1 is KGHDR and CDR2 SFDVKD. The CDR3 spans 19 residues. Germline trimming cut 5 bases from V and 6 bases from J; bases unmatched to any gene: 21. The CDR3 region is CATSGRAGTGENLSGEQYF. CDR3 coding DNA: TGTGCCACCAGTGGAAGGGCAGGGACAGGGGAGAACCTATCGGGCGAGCAGTACTTC.

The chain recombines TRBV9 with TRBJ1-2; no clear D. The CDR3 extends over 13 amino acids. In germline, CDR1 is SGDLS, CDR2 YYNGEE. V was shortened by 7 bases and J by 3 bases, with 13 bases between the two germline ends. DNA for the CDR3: TGTGCCAGCGGTCGACTGGGAGACTATGGCTACACCTTC. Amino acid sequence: CASGRLGDYGYTF.

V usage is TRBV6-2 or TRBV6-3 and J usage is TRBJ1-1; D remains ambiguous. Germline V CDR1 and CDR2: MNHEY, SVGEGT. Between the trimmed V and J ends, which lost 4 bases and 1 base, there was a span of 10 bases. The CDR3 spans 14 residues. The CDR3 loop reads CASSSFQWNTEAFF. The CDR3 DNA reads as TGTGCCAGCAGTTCCTTCCAGTGGAACACTGAAGCTTTCTTT.

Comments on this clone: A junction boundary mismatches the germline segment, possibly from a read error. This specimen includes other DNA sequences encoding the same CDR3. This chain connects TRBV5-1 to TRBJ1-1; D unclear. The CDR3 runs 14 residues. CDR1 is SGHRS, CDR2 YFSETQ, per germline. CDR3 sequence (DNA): TGCGCCAGCAGCACCGCCACTAGGGATACTGAAGCCTTCTTT. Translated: CASSTATRDTEAFF.

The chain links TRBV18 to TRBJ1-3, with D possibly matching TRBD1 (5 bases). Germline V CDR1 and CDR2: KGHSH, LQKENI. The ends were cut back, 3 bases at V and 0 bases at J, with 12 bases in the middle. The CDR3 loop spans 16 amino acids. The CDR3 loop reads CASSPGGHNSGNTIYF. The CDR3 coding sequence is TGTGCCAGCTCACCTGGCGGACACAACTCTGGAAACACCATATATTTT.

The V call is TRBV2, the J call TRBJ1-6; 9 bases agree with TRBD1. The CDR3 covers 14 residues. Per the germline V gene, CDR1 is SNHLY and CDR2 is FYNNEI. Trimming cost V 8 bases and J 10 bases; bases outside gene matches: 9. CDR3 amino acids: CASGPGDRASPLHF. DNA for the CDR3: TGTGCCAGCGGCCCCGGGGACAGGGCCTCACCCCTCCACTTT.

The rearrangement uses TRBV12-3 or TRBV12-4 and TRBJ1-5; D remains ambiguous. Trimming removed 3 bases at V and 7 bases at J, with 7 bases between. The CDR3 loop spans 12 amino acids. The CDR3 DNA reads TGTGCCAGCAGTTTTTCCCGGCAGCCCCAGCATTTT. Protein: CASSFSRQPQHF.